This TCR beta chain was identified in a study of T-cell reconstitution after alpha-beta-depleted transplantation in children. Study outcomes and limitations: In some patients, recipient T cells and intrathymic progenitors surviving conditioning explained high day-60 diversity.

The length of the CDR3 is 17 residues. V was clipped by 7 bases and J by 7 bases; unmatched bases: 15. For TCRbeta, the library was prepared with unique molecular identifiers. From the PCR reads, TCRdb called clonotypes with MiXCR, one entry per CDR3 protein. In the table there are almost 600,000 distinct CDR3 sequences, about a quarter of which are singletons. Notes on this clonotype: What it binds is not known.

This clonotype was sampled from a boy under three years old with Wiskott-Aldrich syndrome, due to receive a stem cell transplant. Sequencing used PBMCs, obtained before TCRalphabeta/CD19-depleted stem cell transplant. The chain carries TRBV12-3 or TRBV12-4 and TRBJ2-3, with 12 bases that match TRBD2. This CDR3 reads CASTSRVLAGGPHTQYF. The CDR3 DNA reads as TGTGCCAGCACCTCTCGGGTCCTAGCGGGAGGGCCCCATACGCAGTATTTT.